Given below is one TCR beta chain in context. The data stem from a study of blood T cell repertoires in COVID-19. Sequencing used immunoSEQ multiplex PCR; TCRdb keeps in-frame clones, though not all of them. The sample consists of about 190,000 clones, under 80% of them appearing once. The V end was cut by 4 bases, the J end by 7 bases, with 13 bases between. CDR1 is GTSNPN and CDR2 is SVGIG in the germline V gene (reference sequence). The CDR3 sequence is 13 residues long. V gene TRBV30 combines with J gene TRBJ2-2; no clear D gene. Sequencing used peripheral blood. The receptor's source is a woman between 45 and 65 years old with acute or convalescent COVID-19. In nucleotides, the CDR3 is TGTGCCTGGACTACTTACGCGAGCGGGGAGCTGTTTTTT. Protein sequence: CAWTTYASGELFF.